A selection of T cell receptor beta chains follows, all from one sample in a study of early T cells in non-severe SARS-CoV-2 infection. TCRdb called the 5' RACE reads again in MiXCR, with one record for every CDR3 protein. This table has 70,000 to 95,000 distinct CDR3 sequences, approximately 10% appearing once. The specimen was whole blood. The receptors come from an adult who was a healthcare worker with PCR-confirmed SARS-CoV-2 infection or an uninfected control (not recorded which). CDR3s include the opening cysteine and the closing phenylalanine or tryptophan. D genes are given only for firm matches. Clone sizes are given selectively: once, few, many, or a class where the clone is expanded.

j_call	clone_size	d_call	v_call	cdr3_nt	cdr3_aa
TRBJ2-7	many	TRBD1	TRBV19	TGTGCCAGTAGTACTCGGACAGGATCCTACGAGCAGTACTTC	CASSTRTGSYEQYF
TRBJ1-5	many	NA	TRBV12-3/TRBV12-4	TGTGCCAGCAGTTCCACAGGGAATCAGCCCCAGCATTTT	CASSSTGNQPQHF
TRBJ2-2	NA	NA	TRBV3-1	TGTGCCAGCAGCCAAGGGCTGAACACCGGGGAGCTGTTTTTT	CASSQGLNTGELFF
TRBJ2-7	NA	NA	TRBV20-1	TGCAGTGCTAGCAGCTTGCTTGAGGTAGCCTACGAGCAGTACTTC	CSASSLLEVAYEQYF
TRBJ2-5	NA	NA	TRBV7-2	TGTGCCAGCAGCCCCGGGAGCGGGTCCTGGGAGACCCAGTACTTC	CASSPGSGSWETQYF
TRBJ2-1	many	NA	TRBV7-9	TGTGCCAGCAGCTCGGGGACCAACTACAATGAGCAGTTCTTC	CASSSGTNYNEQFF
TRBJ1-6	few	TRBD1	TRBV11-1	TGTGCCAGCAATAAGGGGGCAGGGCACGTCTCTGCTTCACCCCTCCACTTT	CASNKGAGHVSASPLHF
TRBJ1-5	many	NA	TRBV20-1	TGCAGTGCTAGAGATCGGGGCGTGCGGCCCCAGCATTTT	CSARDRGVRPQHF
TRBJ1-6	NA	NA	TRBV19	TGTGCCAGTACCGATCTGGGCGGGGACCATAATTCACCCCTCCACTTT	CASTDLGGDHNSPLHF
TRBJ1-1	few	NA	TRBV12-5	TGTGCTAGTGGTTTGGTAATGAGACAAGAAGCTTTCTTT	CASGLVMRQEAFF
TRBJ2-1	many	NA	TRBV9	TGTGCCAGCAGCGTCTTAGGGAACTCCTACAATGAGCAGTTCTTC	CASSVLGNSYNEQFF
TRBJ2-1	NA	NA	TRBV6-5	TGTGCCAGCAGCCGTGGGGGGCCGGTGTTTAGTGAGCAGTTCTTC	CASSRGGPVFSEQFF
TRBJ2-7	many	NA	TRBV12-3/TRBV12-4	TGTGCCAGCAGTCGACTAAACGAGCAGTACTTC	CASSRLNEQYF
TRBJ2-2	few	NA	TRBV9	TGTGCCAGCAGCGTACGGACAGTAGGCGGGGAGCTGTTTTTT	CASSVRTVGGELFF
TRBJ1-2	many	NA	TRBV6-5	TGTGCCAGCGGTCTTGTAGCCTATGGCTACACCTTC	CASGLVAYGYTF
TRBJ2-5	many	NA	TRBV5-1	TGCGCCAGCAGCTCAGACAGCGGAGCCCAGTACTTC	CASSSDSGAQYF
TRBJ1-2	NA	NA	TRBV5-6	TGTGCCAGCAGCCGCCCGTCGGGGCCCTTCTATGGCTACACCTTC	CASSRPSGPFYGYTF
TRBJ1-6	many	TRBD1	TRBV5-1	TGCGCCAGCAGCGAAAGGACAGGGGGGTATAATTCACCCCTCCACTTT	CASSERTGGYNSPLHF
TRBJ2-1	NA	TRBD2	TRBV9	TGTGCCAGCAGTAGACTAGCGGGGGGCACCTACAATGAGCAGTTCTTC	CASSRLAGGTYNEQFF
TRBJ2-7	many	TRBD1	TRBV7-6	TGTGCCAGCAGCTCTGGACAGGGCACCTACGAGCAGTACTTC	CASSSGQGTYEQYF
TRBJ2-1	few	TRBD2	TRBV7-9	TGTGCCAGCAGCCATACCGGGACTAGGGGCGATGAGCAGTTCTTC	CASSHTGTRGDEQFF
TRBJ2-1	NA	NA	TRBV18	TGTGCCAGCTCACCACCCCCCTACTCCTACAATGAGCAGTTCTTC	CASSPPPYSYNEQFF
TRBJ1-6	many	TRBD1	TRBV10-3	TGTGCCATCAGTAGACAGGGCAGTAATTCACCCCTCCACTTT	CAISRQGSNSPLHF
TRBJ1-1	few	TRBD1	TRBV20-1	TGCAGTGCTAGAGTCCAGGGGGGTTTTACTGAAGCTTTCTTT	CSARVQGGFTEAFF
TRBJ2-1	few	TRBD2	TRBV7-3	TGTGCCAGCGGGGTAGCGGGGGACGGTGAGCAGTTCTTC	CASGVAGDGEQFF
TRBJ2-3	many	TRBD1	TRBV10-1	TGCGCCAGCAGCCTGACTGGGACAGACCCCACAGATACGCAGTATTTT	CASSLTGTDPTDTQYF
TRBJ1-4	NA	NA	TRBV19	TGTGCCAGTAGTATCGGGGACGGCGCTAATGAAAAACTGTTTTTT	CASSIGDGANEKLFF
TRBJ2-1	NA	NA	TRBV2	TGTGCCAGCACCGGGGACGAGCAGTTCTTC	CASTGDEQFF
TRBJ2-4	few	NA	TRBV12-3/TRBV12-4	TGTGCCAGCAGCCAGGGACTGGAACAGTACTTC	CASSQGLEQYF
TRBJ2-5	few	TRBD1	TRBV11-2	TGTGCCAGCAGCTTTGGACAGGCGCGAAGTGGGACCCAGTACTTC	CASSFGQARSGTQYF
TRBJ2-3	few	TRBD1	TRBV10-3	TGTGCCACCGTAGACGGACAGGGGCACACAGATACGCAGTATTTT	CATVDGQGHTDTQYF
TRBJ1-4	many	NA	TRBV19	TGTGCCAGTAGTATAGTTGACTCCGGGGCAACTAATGAAAAACTGTTTTTT	CASSIVDSGATNEKLFF
TRBJ1-1	many	NA	TRBV7-8	TGTGCCAGCAGCTTAGCAGGGGCAGGCGGGTGGACTGAAGCTTTCTTT	CASSLAGAGGWTEAFF
TRBJ2-3	many	NA	TRBV20-1	TGCAGTGCTAGAGATGCGCGGGGTGCGGTAGATACGCAGTATTTT	CSARDARGAVDTQYF
TRBJ2-5	NA	TRBD1	TRBV5-1	TGCGCCAGCAGCCCTCCGTTGACAGGGAGAAAAGAGACCCAGTACTTC	CASSPPLTGRKETQYF
TRBJ1-1	NA	TRBD1	TRBV5-6	TGTGCCAGCAGCTTGCGGTTCAGGGGGCGAGACACTGAAGCTTTCTTT	CASSLRFRGRDTEAFF
TRBJ2-3	many	NA	TRBV3-1	TGTGCCAGCAGCACTTTCCAGACCACAGATACGCAGTATTTT	CASSTFQTTDTQYF
TRBJ2-3	NA	NA	TRBV9	TGTGCCAGCAGCCCGAGATGGACGGTTTCGCCAGATACGCAGTATTTT	CASSPRWTVSPDTQYF
TRBJ2-6	few	NA	TRBV6-5	TGTGCCAGCAGCAACCGCCTACAGGCCCACTCTGGGGCCAACGTCCTGACTTTC	CASSNRLQAHSGANVLTF
TRBJ1-4	few	TRBD1	TRBV20-1	TGCAGTGCTAGTGGGACAGGGGTCGGAAAACTGTTTTTT	CSASGTGVGKLFF
TRBJ1-4	many	NA	TRBV2	TGTGCCAGCATCCAAGGAGACTTTGGGGAAAAACTGTTTTTT	CASIQGDFGEKLFF
TRBJ1-6	many	TRBD1	TRBV7-2	TGTGCCAGCAGCTCCGGGACAGGGGATATCTCCTATAATTCACCCCTCCACTTT	CASSSGTGDISYNSPLHF
TRBJ1-6	many	TRBD1	TRBV4-2	TGTGCCAGCAGCCAAGTGGAGGCAGGGGGTGTCCTCCACTTT	CASSQVEAGGVLHF
TRBJ2-1	many	TRBD2	TRBV4-3	TGCGCCAGCAGCCAAGGTAGCGGGGGGCAATACAATGAGCAGTTCTTC	CASSQGSGGQYNEQFF